This T cell receptor (beta chain) was sequenced in a study of blood T cell repertoires in COVID-19. The overall study: The United States, Italy and Spain supplied acute and convalescent COVID-19 samples.

Original methodology: Using reference gene primer amplification, nucleated cell counts were estimated. Assay used: immunoSEQ multiplex PCR; TCRdb lists only in-frame clones, some missing. V and J calls and clone size are those listed in that table; D and trimming were worked out from the DNA. This table holds around 58,000 clones, 88% found once. This CDR3 is 16 amino acids long. Germline CDR1 reads LGHDT; CDR2 reads YNNKEL (reference sequence). Trimming left V 4 bases short and J 5 bases short, with 17 bases between. Each recovered donor of Cohort 3 presented with two negative PCRs, clearance, or symptom resolution.

Sequencing input: PBMCs or T cells enriched from blood (not recorded which). The TCR comes from a woman between 35 and 50 years old who had recovered from COVID-19. The V call is TRBV3-1 (or the pseudogene TRBV3-2), the J call TRBJ2-2; no firm D call. CDR3 coding DNA: TGTGCCAGCAGCCTCCTCTTTAAGAGTATGACCGGGGAGCTGTTTTTT. Protein product: CASSLLFKSMTGELFF.